Listed here are 28 T cell receptor beta chains from one sample, sequenced in a study of cytomegalovirus exposure and HLA in healthy donors listed by TCRdb under 2017. The library was obtained by the immunoSEQ multiplex PCR assay. For the multiplex PCR, a mixture combining 60 forward primers for TCR Vbeta segments and 13 reverse primers for TCR Jbeta segments was used. TCRdb stores this immuneACCESS table with in-frame sequences only. Part of the clones is absent; in the studies checked, under half of the shortfall reflects unresolved V genes, and no reason is known for the rest. For this sample there are about 130,000 clones; around 70% appear just once. Of the sample, roughly 3% falls within the top ten clones. Sequences were obtained from PBMCs. These receptors were collected from a human donor in good health.

The chain is built from TRBV19 and TRBJ1-1; D call uncertain. Germline CDR1 reads LNHDA; CDR2 reads SQIVND (reference sequence). This CDR3 is built from 13 residues. The V end lost 6 bases, the J end lost 5 bases, and 13 bases lay between the germline ends. DNA of the CDR3: TGTGCCAGTAGCTCTATCCGGGGAACTGAAGCTTTCTTT. Its protein product is CASSSIRGTEAFF.

The chain combines TRBV2 with TRBJ1-1, with D hard to call. CDR1 and CDR2 (germline): SNHLY, FYNNEI. The CDR3 has 14 residues. V lost 2 bases and J lost 4, with 11 bases in between. CDR3 coding DNA: TGTGCCAGCAGTGAACGGGGTGAGGTCACTGAAGCTTTCTTT. Its translation: CASSERGEVTEAFF. Full variable domain (missing parts from reference TRBV2 and TRBJ1-1): EPEVTQTPSHQVTQMGQEVILRCVPISNHLYFYWYRQILGQKVEFLVSFYNNEISEKSEIFDDQFSVERPDGSNFTLKIRSTKLEDSAMYFCASSERGEVTEAFFGQGTRLTVV.

The rearrangement links TRBV19 to TRBJ2-3, with 13 nucleotides matching TRBD2. J gave up 4 bases and V 6 bases, and 1 base lay outside the gene matches. The germline V gene encodes CDR1 LNHDA and CDR2 SQIVND (reference sequence). CDR3 size: 14 residues. The CDR3, as DNA: TGTGCCAGTAGCACTAGCGGGAGGGCAGATACGCAGTATTTT. Translating it yields CASSTSGRADTQYF. Drawing the rest from reference TRBV19 and TRBJ2-3, the complete variable domain is DGGITQSPKYLFRKEGQNVTLSCEQNLNHDAMYWYRQDPGQGLRLIYYSQIVNDFQKGDIAEGYSVSREKKESFPLTVTSAQKNPTAFYLCASSTSGRADTQYFGPGTRLTVL.

This chain links TRBV19 with TRBJ1-6; D uncertain. This CDR3 region has 15 residues. V lost 2 bases and J 7 bases, leaving 12 bases between the germline ends. Germline V gives CDR1 LNHDA, CDR2 SQIVND (reference sequence). The CDR3 DNA sequence: TGTGCCAGTAGTATATCCGGGGTCTGGAATTCACCCCTCCACTTT. Its translation: CASSISGVWNSPLHF.

V usage is TRBV7-2 and J usage is TRBJ1-5, with 8 bases aligning to TRBD1. With 2 bases clipped from V and 5 bases from J, the junction kept 5 bases outside the gene matches. Per the germline V gene, CDR1 is SGHTA and CDR2 is FQGNSA. CDR3 length equals 15 residues. For the CDR3, the DNA is TGTGCCAGCAGCTTAATGGGACAGGCCCATCAGCCCCAGCATTTT. Its protein product is CASSLMGQAHQPQHF.

The chain's CDR3 is CASRLGRGAKDIQYF. The DNA of the CDR3 is TGTGCCAGTCGCCTGGGACGGGGGGCTAAAGACATTCAGTACTTC. The chain joins TRBV19 to TRBJ2-4, with D possibly TRBD2 on 7 matching bases. The CDR3 is 15 amino acids. Germline lookup yields CDR1 LNHDA and CDR2 SQIVND (reference sequence). Trimming left V 8 bases short and J 8 bases short, with 22 bases between. The full variable domain, rest sourced from reference TRBV19 and TRBJ2-4, is DGGITQSPKYLFRKEGQNVTLSCEQNLNHDAMYWYRQDPGQGLRLIYYSQIVNDFQKGDIAEGYSVSREKKESFPLTVTSAQKNPTAFYLCASRLGRGAKDIQYFGAGTRLSVL.

V usage is TRBV5-6 and J usage is TRBJ1-2; TRBD1 aligns across 7 bases. CDR1 is SGHDT and CDR2 is YYEEEE in the germline V gene. Trimming took 3 bases from V and 0 from J; bases not matched to a gene: 11. This CDR3 spans 17 amino acids. Here the CDR3 DNA reads TGTGCCAGCAGCTACACCGGACAGGCTCCAGCTAACTATGGCTACACCTTC. It yields the protein CASSYTGQAPANYGYTF.

The chain is built from TRBV2 and TRBJ1-1, with unresolved D. This CDR3 spans 11 amino acids. Trimming took off 8 bases at V and 1 base at J, with 5 bases between the two ends. In germline, CDR1 is SNHLY, CDR2 FYNNEI. In nucleotides, the CDR3 is TGTGCCAGCCCCCAGAACACTGAAGCTTTCTTT. Protein: CASPQNTEAFF.

This sequence joins TRBV7-6 and TRBJ2-7, with D tentatively TRBD1 (8 bases). CDR1 and CDR2 (germline): SGHVS, FNYEAQ. Trimming cost V 4 bases and J 0 bases, with 16 bases left between them. The CDR3 length is 16 residues. CDR3 region: CASSSHRGGSSYEQYF. The CDR3 DNA sequence: TGTGCCAGCAGCTCACACAGGGGGGGTAGCTCCTACGAGCAGTACTTC.

The rearrangement uses TRBV2 and TRBJ2-1; D may be TRBD2 (6 bases). Germline CDR1 reads SNHLY; CDR2 reads FYNNEI. The length of the CDR3 is 17 residues. V was pared by 6 bases and J by 7 bases, with 25 bases between. CDR3 DNA sequence: TGTGCCAGCAGCGCTTTACCGGGACTTATCTTCCGGAATGAGCAGTTCTTC. Translation gives CASSALPGLIFRNEQFF.

The gene calls are TRBV2 and TRBJ1-3; no firm D call. Trimming shortened V by 6 bases and J by 4 bases, and 10 bases separated the two germline ends. The CDR3 sequence is 13 residues long. In germline, CDR1 is SNHLY, CDR2 FYNNEI. CDR3 residues: CASRAGRGNTIYF. CDR3 nucleotides: TGTGCCAGCAGGGCGGGGAGAGGAAACACCATATATTTT.

This clone was detected once. The chain has TRBV5-4 and TRBJ2-2; TRBD2 agrees at 11 bases. The CDR3 length is 16 residues. Germline assignment: CDR1 SGHNT and CDR2 YYREEE (reference sequence). V lost 1 base and J lost 4; bases outside the gene matches: 3. DNA of the CDR3: TGTGCCAGCAGCTTGCCGCTAGCGGGAGGCACCGGGGAGCTGTTTTTT. Its protein is CASSLPLAGGTGELFF.

The chain has TRBV6-6 and TRBJ1-1; D not certain. With 4 bases removed from V and 4 bases from J, the gap between germline ends came to 7 bases. This CDR3 comprises 12 residues. Germline CDR1 reads MNHNY; CDR2 reads SVGAGI (reference sequence). This chain's CDR3 is CASSSPLTEAFF. The CDR3 bases are TGTGCCAGCAGTTCTCCCCTCACTGAAGCTTTCTTT.

This clone has only a few counts. The J gene is TRBJ1-2, the V gene TRBV7-6; D unclear. Germline V CDR1 and CDR2: SGHVS, FNYEAQ. This CDR3 contains 13 residues. V shed 5 bases and J shed 7 bases, with 14 bases lying between them. CDR3 nucleotides: TGTGCCAGCAGCCCTTCCAATCGGGGTGGCTACACCTTC. Translation gives CASSPSNRGGYTF.

This clone showed up just once. The chain couples TRBV7-2 to TRBJ2-1; D is ambiguous. Looked up from germline, CDR1 is SGHTA and CDR2 is FQGNSA. V was pared by 2 bases and J by 4 bases, with 9 bases between. The CDR3 has 14 residues. The CDR3 spells CASSLNPSYNEQFF. For the CDR3, the DNA is TGTGCCAGCAGCTTAAATCCTAGTTACAATGAGCAGTTCTTC.

The chain recombines TRBV10-2 with TRBJ2-1; 8 nucleotides line up with TRBD2. From germline, CDR1 is WSHSY and CDR2 SAAADI. With V trimmed by 6 bases and J by 15 bases, 10 bases remained unmatched. The CDR3 length is 12 residues. CDR3 loop: CASSPLGGGPFF. DNA for the CDR3: TGCGCCAGCAGCCCTTTGGGCGGGGGGCCGTTCTTC.

In this sample, this clone turned up once. The chain joins TRBV10-3 to TRBJ2-1; 7 nucleotides line up with TRBD2. V lost 6 bases to trimming and J lost 1 base; unmatched junction nucleotides: 9. CDR3 length: 16 residues. In germline, CDR1 is ENHRY, CDR2 SYGVKD. The CDR3 coding sequence is TGTGCCATCAGCTCAACTAGCGAGGGTTCCTACAATGAGCAGTTCTTC. This codes for CAISSTSEGSYNEQFF.

The table lists this clone with a few counts. DNA for the CDR3: TGTGCCAGTAAGCGGGGGTGGTCCTACGAGCAGTACTTC. Its protein product is CASKRGWSYEQYF. The chain uses TRBV2 and TRBJ2-7, with 8 bases identical to TRBD2. The CDR3 spans 13 residues. The germline V gene encodes CDR1 SNHLY and CDR2 FYNNEI. V gave up 9 bases and J gave up 1 base; unmatched junction bases: 5. The full variable domain, completed using reference TRBV2 and TRBJ2-7, is EPEVTQTPSHQVTQMGQEVILRCVPISNHLYFYWYRQILGQKVEFLVSFYNNEISEKSEIFDDQFSVERPDGSNFTLKIRSTKLEDSAMYFCASKRGWSYEQYFGPGTRLTVT.

The chain recombines TRBV7-9 with TRBJ1-4; TRBD1 matches 10 bases. This CDR3 spans 15 amino acids. V trimming: 4 bases; J trimming: 7 bases; junction bases outside the gene matches: 6. The germline V gene has CDR1 SEHNR and CDR2 FQNEAQ (reference sequence). The CDR3 coding sequence is TGTGCCAGCAGCTGGACAGGGGGACGTGGTGAAAAACTGTTTTTT. Translation: CASSWTGGRGEKLFF.

The chain has TRBV7-9 and TRBJ2-7; weak D call: TRBD2 (6 bases). The germline gives CDR1 SEHNR, CDR2 FQNEAQ (reference sequence). The CDR3 has 18 amino acids. Deletions cut 5 bases from V and 2 bases from J, with 25 bases between. The CDR3 loop reads CASSPEAGYWGGAYEQYF. The CDR3 DNA reads as TGTGCCAGCAGCCCGGAGGCGGGGTACTGGGGTGGGGCCTACGAGCAGTACTTC.

This clone turned up a few times. The chain joins TRBV28 to TRBJ1-5; 7 nucleotides line up with TRBD1. The V gene end was trimmed by 5 bases and the J gene end by 4 bases; junction bases not matched to a gene: 5. The CDR3 loop spans 14 amino acids. Germline V gene sequence: CDR1 MDHEN, CDR2 SYDVKM. The CDR3 nucleotides read TGTGCCAGCAGTGGGGTACAGGGGAATCAGCCCCAGCATTTT. It specifies CASSGVQGNQPQHF.

Points on this clone: Additional DNA sequences in this sample encode the identical CDR3. The chain has TRBV27 and TRBJ2-7, with a tentative D call TRBD1 (5 bases). Germline loops: CDR1 MNHEY, CDR2 SMNVEV (reference sequence). Trimming shortened V by 6 bases and J by 4 bases, and 7 bases separated the two germline ends. The CDR3 is made up of 11 amino acids. Written as DNA, the CDR3 is TGTGCCAGCAGCCCAGGGTACGAGCAGTACTTC. This sequence encodes CASSPGYEQYF.

With regard to this clone: An end of the junction differs from the germline gene, which may be a read error. The chain has TRBV5-5 and TRBJ1-1; the match to TRBD1 covers 8 bases. Germline V gene sequence: CDR1 SGHKS, CDR2 YYEKEE (reference sequence). The CDR3 is made up of 14 amino acids. CDR3: CASSLAGQGSETFF. In DNA, the CDR3 is TGTGCCAGCAGCTTGGCCGGACAGGGATCTGAAACTTTCTTT.

This chain links TRBV5-4 with TRBJ2-3; 8 bases map to TRBD1. V shed 1 base, J shed 2 bases, and the junction held 9 bases outside the gene matches. The V gene's germline CDR1 is SGHNT and CDR2 YYREEE (reference sequence). CDR3 length: 17 residues. This chain's CDR3 is CASSLIFRTGSTDTQYF. CDR3 coding DNA: TGTGCCAGCAGCTTGATCTTCCGGACAGGGTCCACAGATACGCAGTATTTT.

The DNA for the CDR3 is TGTGCCAGCAGCGTAGCACAGGGGGCGCGGAACACTGAAGCTTTCTTT. This gives the protein CASSVAQGARNTEAFF. The J gene is TRBJ1-1, the V gene TRBV9; 9 positions agree with TRBD1. Germline lookup yields CDR1 SGDLS and CDR2 YYNGEE. Trimming cost V 0 bases and J 1 base; bases outside gene matches: 4. The CDR3 runs 16 residues.

The chain is built from TRBV2 and TRBJ2-7; a weak D match, TRBD1 (6 bases). Trimming left V 6 bases short and J 6 bases short, with 12 bases between. CDR1 is SNHLY and CDR2 is FYNNEI in the germline V gene. CDR3 size: 12 residues. This CDR3 reads CASRRQVAEQYF. In nucleotides, the CDR3 is TGTGCCAGCAGACGACAGGTCGCCGAGCAGTACTTC.

The J gene is TRBJ1-5, the V gene TRBV16, with no clear D. The germline V and J ends were trimmed by 0 bases and 4 bases, with 7 bases remaining between them. Per germline, CDR1 KGHSY and CDR2 FQNENV. CDR3 length: 14 amino acids. The CDR3 loop reads CASSQSTGNQPQHF. The CDR3 region has the DNA TGTGCCAGCAGCCAATCGACGGGAAATCAGCCCCAGCATTTT.

The chain recombines TRBV25-1 with TRBJ1-4; D is unclear. CDR1 and CDR2 from the germline V gene are MGHDK and SYGVNS. Trimming took off 1 base at V and 8 bases at J, with 5 bases between the two ends. The CDR3 consists of 12 residues. In DNA form, the CDR3 reads TGTGCCAGCAGTGAATTGCGGGAAAAACTGTTTTTT. Residues: CASSELREKLFF.